The sequence of this T cell receptor beta chain was determined in a study of T-cell memory formation after mild COVID-19. MiXCR, applied by TCRdb to the 5' RACE reads, yields one record per CDR3 protein. Of roughly 350,000 distinct CDR3 sequences in the sample, approximately 14% were seen once. This clonotype came up a few times. Trimming took off 2 bases at V and 2 bases at J, with 21 bases between the two ends. The CDR3 has 18 residues. Per the germline V gene, CDR1 is SGHTA and CDR2 is FQGNSA. This sequence joins TRBV7-2 and TRBJ1-2, with D tentatively TRBD1 (5 bases). The clonotype comes from a man between 18 and 29 years old who had mild COVID-19 (a few samples of this study predate the infection). Cell type and time point are not known. The sequenced material came from PBMCs or a T cell subset sorted from them (not recorded which). The CDR3 spells CASSLSLGRGTSNYGYTF. For the CDR3, the DNA is TGTGCCAGCAGCTTATCCTTGGGGAGGGGTACCTCCAACTATGGCTACACCTTC.